In this sample, the clone carrying this T cell receptor (beta chain) turned up a few times. Its cognate antigen is unknown. In the PCR, 60 Vbeta and 13 Jbeta primers were used. Sequenced by immunoSEQ multiplex PCR; TCRdb stores in-frame clones only, minus some. The top ten clones hold nearly 3% of a sample with about 200,000 clones, roughly 80% of them seen once. The germline V gene has CDR1 SGHRS and CDR2 YFSETQ. The V gene end was trimmed by 3 bases and the J gene end by 10 bases; junction bases not matched to a gene: 12. The CDR3 is made up of 14 amino acids. The sample comes from a study of cytomegalovirus exposure and HLA in healthy donors. The study, taken as a whole, reports: The study put under 200 TCR beta chains on its list as cytomegalovirus-associated. Productive status was seen about 87% or about 30% of the time for most TCR beta V segments in an earlier analysis. Compared with the roughly 700-donor mean, an Asian-associated ancestry cluster reportedly had fewer N-insertions, according to a later analysis.

This sequence was found in a woman between 25 and 40 years old in good health and CMV-seronegative. The chain carries TRBV5-1 and TRBJ2-5; TRBD1 matches at 7 bases. Sequencing was carried out using PBMCs. This CDR3 reads CASSWTGTVGDQYF. The CDR3 DNA follows: TGCGCCAGCAGCTGGACCGGGACAGTCGGGGACCAGTACTTC.